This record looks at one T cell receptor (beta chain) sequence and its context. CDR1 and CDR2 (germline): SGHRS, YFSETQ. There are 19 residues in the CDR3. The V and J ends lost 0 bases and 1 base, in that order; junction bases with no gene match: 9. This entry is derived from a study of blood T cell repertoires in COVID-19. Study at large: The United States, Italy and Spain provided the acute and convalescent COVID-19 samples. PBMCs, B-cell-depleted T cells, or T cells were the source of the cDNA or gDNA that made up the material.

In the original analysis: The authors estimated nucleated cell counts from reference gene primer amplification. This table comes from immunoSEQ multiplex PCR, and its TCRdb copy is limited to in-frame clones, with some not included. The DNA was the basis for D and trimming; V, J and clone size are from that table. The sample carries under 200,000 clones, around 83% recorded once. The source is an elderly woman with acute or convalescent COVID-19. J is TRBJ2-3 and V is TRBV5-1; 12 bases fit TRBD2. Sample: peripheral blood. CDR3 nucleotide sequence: TGCGCCAGCAGCTTGGCCATTGGACTAGCGGGGCACGGCACAGATACGCAGTATTTT. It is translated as CASSLAIGLAGHGTDTQYF.